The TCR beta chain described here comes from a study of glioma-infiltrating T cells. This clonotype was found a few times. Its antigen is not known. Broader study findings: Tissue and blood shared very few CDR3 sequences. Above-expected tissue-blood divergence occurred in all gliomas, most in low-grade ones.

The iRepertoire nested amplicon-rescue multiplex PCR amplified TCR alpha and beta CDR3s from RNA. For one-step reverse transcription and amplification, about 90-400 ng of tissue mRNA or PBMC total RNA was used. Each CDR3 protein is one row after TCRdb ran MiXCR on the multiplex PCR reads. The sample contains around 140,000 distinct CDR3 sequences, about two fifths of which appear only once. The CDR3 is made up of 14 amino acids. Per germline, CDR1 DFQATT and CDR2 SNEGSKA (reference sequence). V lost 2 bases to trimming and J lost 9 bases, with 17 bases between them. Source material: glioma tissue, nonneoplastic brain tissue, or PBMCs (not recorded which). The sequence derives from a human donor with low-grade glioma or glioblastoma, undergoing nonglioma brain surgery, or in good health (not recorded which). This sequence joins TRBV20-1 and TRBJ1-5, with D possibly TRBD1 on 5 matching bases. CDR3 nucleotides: TGCAGTGCTAGACCGTGGGGGTCCCAGGGGCCCCAGCATTTT. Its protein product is CSARPWGSQGPQHF.